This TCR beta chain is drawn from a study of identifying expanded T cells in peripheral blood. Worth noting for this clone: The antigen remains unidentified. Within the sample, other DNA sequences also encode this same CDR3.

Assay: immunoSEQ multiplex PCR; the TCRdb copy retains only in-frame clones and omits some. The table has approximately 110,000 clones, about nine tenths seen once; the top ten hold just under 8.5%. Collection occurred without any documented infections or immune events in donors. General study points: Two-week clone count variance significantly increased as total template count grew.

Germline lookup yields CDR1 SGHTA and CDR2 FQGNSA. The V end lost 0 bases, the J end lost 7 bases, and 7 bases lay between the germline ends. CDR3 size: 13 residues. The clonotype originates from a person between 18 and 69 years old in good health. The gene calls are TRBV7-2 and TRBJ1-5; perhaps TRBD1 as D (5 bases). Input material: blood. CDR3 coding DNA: TGTGCCAGCAGCTTAGCGGGGGGGCAGCCCCAGCATTTT. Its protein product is CASSLAGGQPQHF.